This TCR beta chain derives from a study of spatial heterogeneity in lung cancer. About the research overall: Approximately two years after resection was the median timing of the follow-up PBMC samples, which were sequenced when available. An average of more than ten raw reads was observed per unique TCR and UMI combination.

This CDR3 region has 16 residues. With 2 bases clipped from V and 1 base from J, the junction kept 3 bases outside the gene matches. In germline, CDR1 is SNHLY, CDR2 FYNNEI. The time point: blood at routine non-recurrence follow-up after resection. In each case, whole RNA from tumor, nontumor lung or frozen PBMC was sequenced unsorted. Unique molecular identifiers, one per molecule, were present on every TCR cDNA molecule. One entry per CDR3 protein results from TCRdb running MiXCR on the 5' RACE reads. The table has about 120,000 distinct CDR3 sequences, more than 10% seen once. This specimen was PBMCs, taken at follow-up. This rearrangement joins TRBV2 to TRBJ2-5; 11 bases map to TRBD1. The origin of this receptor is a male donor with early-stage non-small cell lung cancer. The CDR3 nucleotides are TGTGCCAGCAGTGAATCTGGGACAGGGGGCCAAGAGACCCAGTACTTC. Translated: CASSESGTGGQETQYF.